What follows are 32 T cell receptor beta chains derived from one specimen sequenced in a study of T cells after yellow fever vaccination. TCRdb called the 5' RACE reads again in MiXCR, with one record for every CDR3 protein. Counted here are 300,000 to 350,000 distinct CDR3 sequences, 3.5% to 5% occurring once; the ten biggest clones make up 15% to 20%. The source material was PBMCs, sampled 15 days after the yellow fever booster vaccination. These receptors originate from a man younger than 35 who received the YFV17D yellow fever vaccine.

The genes are TRBV6-2 or TRBV6-3 and TRBJ2-1, with 7 bases identical to TRBD2. The germline V gene encodes CDR1 MNHEY and CDR2 SVGEGT. Trimming took 6 bases from V and 10 from J; bases not matched to a gene: 18. CDR3 length equals 16 residues. The CDR3 nucleotides read TGTGCCAGCAGGGGGGGGGGTCAGGGAGCAGGCGTGGAGCAGTTCTTC. It specifies CASRGGGQGAGVEQFF.

The chain joins TRBV12-3 or TRBV12-4 to TRBJ1-5; maybe TRBD1 (6 bases). The germline V and J ends were trimmed by 3 bases and 4 bases, with 10 bases remaining between them. The CDR3 length is 14 residues. CDR3 sequence: CASSFGDINQPQHF. The CDR3 bases are TGTGCCAGCAGTTTCGGGGACATTAATCAGCCCCAGCATTTT.

This clonotype was observed at least ten times. The chain recombines TRBV6-5 with TRBJ2-1; TRBD1 matches at 8 bases. Germline values: CDR1 MNHEY, CDR2 SVGAGI. The CDR3 is 13 amino acids. The junction had 9 bases not matched to a gene; V was cut back by 6 bases and J by 11 bases. The CDR3, as DNA: TGTGCCAGCAGGTTGCCGGGGACAGGAAAGCAGTTCTTC. Translating it yields CASRLPGTGKQFF.

The genes are TRBV20-1 and TRBJ1-6; 7 nucleotides agree with TRBD1. Trimming removed 2 bases from V and 9 bases from J; junction bases left unmatched: 7. The CDR3 is 14 amino acids. CDR1 is DFQATT and CDR2 is SNEGSKA in the germline V gene (reference sequence). The CDR3 coding sequence is TGCAGTGCTAGAACCGACAGGGAAAGTTCACCCCTCCACTTT. It specifies CSARTDRESSPLHF.

This clonotype was picked up a small number of times. The V call is TRBV3-1, the J call TRBJ1-6; a weak D match, TRBD1 (5 bases). The CDR3 extends over 14 amino acids. The V gene lost 0 bases and the J gene lost 7 bases, with 7 bases spanning the gap. Germline CDR1 reads LGHDT; CDR2 reads YNNKEL (reference sequence). CDR3 nucleotide sequence: TGTGCCAGCAGCCAAGATGACAGAAATTCACCCCTCCACTTT. Protein product: CASSQDDRNSPLHF.

In this sample, this clonotype turned up many times. The V call is TRBV20-1, the J call TRBJ2-4; the match to TRBD2 covers 9 bases. With V trimmed by 5 bases and J by 0 bases, 14 bases remained unmatched. CDR1 is DFQATT and CDR2 is SNEGSKA in the germline V gene (reference sequence). CDR3 size: 18 residues. The CDR3 sequence is CSAFLPRLAEIAKNIQYF. DNA of the CDR3: TGCAGTGCTTTCCTACCCAGACTAGCGGAAATAGCCAAAAACATTCAGTACTTC.

This clonotype was recorded at least ten times. The DNA of the CDR3 is TGCGCCAGCAGCCAAGCCAGGGAGGGCTTTTTCGGAGAGACCCAGTACTTC. Encoded protein: CASSQAREGFFGETQYF. The chain employs TRBV4-3 and TRBJ2-5; TRBD2 aligns across 7 bases. Losses at the gene ends were 1 base for V and 4 bases for J; bases not matched to a gene: 12. The CDR3 is 17 residues long. The germline gives CDR1 LGHNA, CDR2 YSLEER.

This clonotype turned up a few times. The chain recombines TRBV24-1 with TRBJ2-2, with TRBD1 matching 8 bases. With V trimmed by 9 bases and J by 2 bases, 4 bases remained unmatched. Looked up from germline, CDR1 is KGHDR and CDR2 is SFDVKD. There are 14 residues in the CDR3. The CDR3: CATAGQGNTGELFF. DNA for the CDR3: TGTGCCACCGCCGGACAGGGAAACACCGGGGAGCTGTTTTTT.

This clonotype came up many times. CDR3 in DNA: TGTGCCAGCAGTTTAGTAGGGGGGACATACGAGCAGTACTTC. Its protein is CASSLVGGTYEQYF. The chain carries TRBV12-3 or TRBV12-4 and TRBJ2-7; D is perhaps TRBD1 or TRBD2 (6 bases each). V was pared by 1 base and J by 4 bases, with 11 bases between. The CDR3 is 14 amino acids.

This clonotype was recorded at least ten times. DNA for the CDR3: TGCGCCAGCAGCTCCGCGAACACCGGGGAGCTGTTTTTT. Translation: CASSSANTGELFF. The chain recombines TRBV5-1 with TRBJ2-2; no firm D call. V was trimmed by 3 bases and J by 0 bases, leaving 3 bases between them. Germline V lookup: CDR1 SGHRS, CDR2 YFSETQ. The CDR3 length is 13 residues.

This clonotype appeared many times. V usage is TRBV21-1 and J usage is TRBJ2-7; the table gives TRBD1 as D, unverified against the DNA. TRBV21-1 represents a pseudogene. This CDR3 has 16 residues. Written as DNA, the CDR3 is TGTGCCAGCAGCTTCCCGGAAAGCAGGGAGAAGCGCGAGCAGTACGTC. Its translation: CASSFPESREKREQYV.

This clonotype was detected many times. The rearrangement joins TRBV12-3 or TRBV12-4 to TRBJ1-2; weak D call: TRBD1 (6 bases). V was cut by 6 bases and J by 4 bases, with 15 bases left in between. The CDR3 extends over 14 amino acids. This CDR3 reads CASSPFNRVYGYTF. In nucleotides, the CDR3 is TGTGCCAGCAGCCCATTCAACAGGGTCTATGGCTACACCTTC.

This clonotype has only a few counts. The genes are TRBV6-2 or TRBV6-3 and TRBJ2-2; D remains ambiguous. V lost 5 bases and J 1 base, leaving 8 bases between the germline ends. This CDR3 comprises 14 residues. CDR1 MNHEY and CDR2 SVGEGT come from the germline V gene. The CDR3: CASSPLGNTGELFF. The CDR3 coding sequence is TGTGCCAGCAGTCCCCTTGGGAACACCGGGGAGCTGTTTTTT.

This clonotype has more than one count but fewer than ten. The chain combines TRBV7-2 with TRBJ1-2, with 7 bases lining up with TRBD1. The CDR3 runs 14 residues. The J segment lost 7 bases and the V segment lost 5 bases, leaving 10 bases of the junction unmatched. CDR1 is SGHTA and CDR2 is FQGNSA in the germline V gene. The CDR3 DNA sequence: TGTGCCAGCAGCCGCGTACAGGGGCGTGGTGGCTACACCTTC. Translating gives CASSRVQGRGGYTF.

This clonotype has at least ten counts. This sequence joins TRBV6-2 or TRBV6-3 and TRBJ2-1; D not resolved. V lost 6 bases and J lost 1, with 4 bases in between. Germline-derived CDR1 and CDR2 are MNHEY and SVGEGT. This CDR3 contains 12 residues. CDR3 coding DNA: TGTGCCAGCAGCCGGTCCTACAATGAGCAGTTCTTC. This codes for CASSRSYNEQFF.

J is TRBJ2-3 and V is TRBV7-2; possibly TRBD1 for D (5 bases). The CDR3 totals 14 residues. V was shortened by 3 bases and J by 2 bases, with 9 bases between the two germline ends. Germline lookup yields CDR1 SGHTA and CDR2 FQGNSA. CDR3 in DNA: TGTGCCAGCAGCTTTAGACAGCCCACAGATACGCAGTATTTT. Translation gives CASSFRQPTDTQYF.

A few counts support this clonotype. V is TRBV20-1 and J is TRBJ1-1; TRBD1 matches 7 bases. The CDR3 runs to 15 residues. Germline V gives CDR1 DFQATT, CDR2 SNEGSKA (reference sequence). V trimming: 6 bases; J trimming: 0 bases; junction bases outside the gene matches: 10. The CDR3 region is CSARTPGQLNTEAFF. In DNA form, the CDR3 reads TGCAGTGCCAGAACGCCGGGACAGTTGAACACTGAAGCTTTCTTT.

This clonotype appeared many times. V usage is TRBV20-1 and J usage is TRBJ1-1; D is unclear. The V gene lost 6 bases and the J gene lost 1 base, with 3 bases spanning the gap. CDR3 size: 10 residues. Germline assignment: CDR1 DFQATT and CDR2 SNEGSKA (reference sequence). The CDR3 sequence: CSAKNTEAFF. The CDR3 region has the DNA TGCAGTGCCAAGAACACTGAAGCTTTCTTT.

This clonotype has just a few counts. This rearrangement joins TRBV4-3 to TRBJ2-5; TRBD1 matches 9 bases. The germline gives CDR1 LGHNA, CDR2 YSLEER. CDR3 size: 15 residues. V trimming: 3 bases; J trimming: 5 bases; junction bases outside the gene matches: 7. The CDR3 loop reads CASSHGQGPPETQYF. The CDR3 DNA reads as TGCGCCAGCAGCCATGGACAGGGGCCGCCTGAGACCCAGTACTTC.

This clonotype came up a few times. This sequence joins TRBV6-1 and TRBJ2-3; D ambiguous. Germline CDR1 reads MNHNS; CDR2 reads SASEGT. Trimming took 1 base from V and 5 from J, leaving 7 bases between them. The CDR3 loop spans 13 amino acids. CDR3 loop: CASSEVVEDTQYF. DNA of the CDR3: TGTGCCAGCAGTGAAGTCGTCGAAGATACGCAGTATTTT.

This chain connects TRBV4-1 to TRBJ2-3; 9 positions match TRBD2. There are 17 residues in the CDR3. Germline V gives CDR1 MGHRA, CDR2 YSYEKL. V shed 4 bases and J 2 bases; nucleotides not matched to a gene: 10. The CDR3 DNA follows: TGCGCCAGCAGCCTCGGGGATCTAGCGGGGAACACAGATACGCAGTATTTT. It is translated as CASSLGDLAGNTDTQYF.

A remark on this clonotype: A much larger clone is a single base away; this may be a read error. The CDR3 here is CSARRQDANTEDFF. The CDR3, as DNA: TGCAGTGCCCGTCGACAGGACGCGAACACTGAAGATTTCTTT. The rearrangement uses TRBV20-1 and TRBJ1-1, with a tentative D call TRBD1 (6 bases). Germline V gene lookup returns CDR1 DFQATT and CDR2 SNEGSKA (reference sequence). This CDR3 is built from 14 residues.

V gene TRBV5-4 combines with J gene TRBJ2-1; D gene uncertain. V dropped 5 bases and J dropped 0 bases, with 12 bases sitting between them. CDR1 and CDR2 from the germline V gene are SGHNT and YYREEE (reference sequence). The CDR3 runs to 15 residues. The CDR3 loop is CASRPNYPSYNEQFF. Written as DNA, the CDR3 is TGTGCCAGCAGGCCGAACTACCCCTCCTACAATGAGCAGTTCTTC.

This clonotype was recorded a few times. This chain links TRBV4-1 with TRBJ2-1, with 8 positions matching TRBD2. The junction had 5 bases not matched to a gene; V was cut back by 0 bases and J by 1 base. CDR1 is MGHRA, CDR2 YSYEKL, per germline. The CDR3 spans 17 residues. CDR3 DNA sequence: TGCGCCAGCAGCCAAGAAGGCGGGGGGTGGTCCTACAATGAGCAGTTCTTC. It is translated as CASSQEGGGWSYNEQFF.

CDR3 coding DNA: TGCAGTGCTAGTCGTGGGACAGGGGTACAGCCCCAGCATTTT. Residues: CSASRGTGVQPQHF. The gene calls are TRBV20-1 and TRBJ1-5, with TRBD1 identical over 10 bases. The CDR3 loop spans 14 amino acids. V lost 3 bases and J lost 7; bases outside the gene matches: 6. Germline V lookup: CDR1 DFQATT, CDR2 SNEGSKA (reference sequence).

This clonotype was counted at least ten times. This chain connects TRBV11-2 to TRBJ2-3, with D perhaps matching TRBD2 (5 bases). Trimming cost V 2 bases and J 5 bases, with 17 bases left between them. From germline, CDR1 is SGHAT and CDR2 FQNNGV. This CDR3 is 16 amino acids long. This CDR3 is CASSLFRRATGDTQYF. In nucleotides, the CDR3 is TGTGCCAGCAGCTTATTTCGGCGGGCCACCGGAGATACGCAGTATTTT.

This clonotype was counted at least ten times. J is TRBJ1-4 and V is TRBV5-1; D remains ambiguous. The germline V and J ends were trimmed by 0 bases and 8 bases, with 8 bases remaining between them. Looked up from germline, CDR1 is SGHRS and CDR2 is YFSETQ. The CDR3 covers 13 residues. CDR3 bases: TGCGCCAGCAGCTTGGACGGAGAGGAAAAACTGTTTTTT. Protein: CASSLDGEEKLFF.

The V and J genes are TRBV12-3 or TRBV12-4 and TRBJ1-2; TRBD1 matches 7 bases. This CDR3 spans 15 amino acids. V trimming: 6 bases; J trimming: 8 bases; junction bases outside the gene matches: 15. CDR3 loop: CASSNGLTGAKGYTF. The CDR3 bases are TGTGCCAGCAGCAACGGCTTAACAGGGGCTAAGGGCTACACCTTC.

This clonotype was counted many times. This chain joins TRBV6-6 and TRBJ2-7; TRBD1 matches 9 bases. V was clipped by 4 bases and J by 6 bases; unmatched bases: 4. Germline V gene data show CDR1 as MNHNY and CDR2 as SVGAGI (reference sequence). The CDR3 is 13 residues long. CDR3 in amino acids: CASSWGQGGEQYF. Written as DNA, the CDR3 is TGTGCCAGCAGTTGGGGACAGGGTGGCGAGCAGTACTTC.

This clonotype was seen ten or more times. The V call is TRBV5-1, the J call TRBJ2-1, with D tentatively TRBD2 (5 bases). CDR1 and CDR2 from the germline V gene are SGHRS and YFSETQ. The CDR3 length is 13 residues. V was shortened by 4 bases and J by 4 bases, with 9 bases between the two germline ends. The CDR3 protein is CASSGRAYNEQFF. In DNA form, the CDR3 reads TGCGCCAGCAGCGGGCGGGCGTACAATGAGCAGTTCTTC.

This clonotype was detected many times. J is TRBJ1-5 and V is TRBV5-1, with D perhaps TRBD1 (5 bases). The CDR3 length is 15 residues. The V end lost 0 bases, the J end lost 2 bases, and 9 bases lay between the germline ends. Germline CDR1 is SGHRS and CDR2 is YFSETQ. DNA of the CDR3: TGCGCCAGCAGCTTGGAGGGCAGGGGCAATCAGCCCCAGCATTTT. Its translation: CASSLEGRGNQPQHF. The full variable domain, with the rest looked up from reference TRBV5-1 and TRBJ1-5, is KAGVTQTPRYLIKTRGQQVTLSCSPISGHRSVSWYQQTPGQGLQFLFEYFSETQRNKGNFPGRFSGRQFSNSRSEMNVSTLELGDSALYLCASSLEGRGNQPQHFGDGTRLSIL.

The V call is TRBV24-1, the J call TRBJ2-1; D uncertain. Germline CDR1 reads KGHDR; CDR2 reads SFDVKD. Trimming cost V 4 bases and J 6 bases, with 18 bases left between them. The CDR3 sequence is 16 residues long. CDR3 protein: CATSEGGQSASNEQFF. The CDR3 DNA follows: TGTGCCACCAGTGAAGGTGGGCAGAGTGCCTCCAATGAGCAGTTCTTC.